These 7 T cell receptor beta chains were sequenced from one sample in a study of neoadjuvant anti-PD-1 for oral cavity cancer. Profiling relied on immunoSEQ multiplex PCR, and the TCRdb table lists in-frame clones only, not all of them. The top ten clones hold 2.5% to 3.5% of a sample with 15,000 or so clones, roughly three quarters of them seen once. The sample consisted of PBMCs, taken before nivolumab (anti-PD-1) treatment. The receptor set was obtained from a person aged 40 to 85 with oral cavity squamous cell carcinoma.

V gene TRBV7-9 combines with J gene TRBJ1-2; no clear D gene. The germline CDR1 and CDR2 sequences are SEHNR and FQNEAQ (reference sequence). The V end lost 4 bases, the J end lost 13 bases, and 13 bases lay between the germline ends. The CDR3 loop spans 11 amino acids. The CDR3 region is CASSSRSGVTF. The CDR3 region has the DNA TGTGCCAGCAGCTCCAGGTCCGGTGTCACCTTC. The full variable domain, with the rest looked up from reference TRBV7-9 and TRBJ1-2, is DTGVSQNPRHKITKRGQNVTFRCDPISEHNRLYWYRQTLGQGPEFLTYFQNEAQLEKSRLLSDRFSAERPKGSFSTLEIQRTEQGDSAMYLCASSSRSGVTFGSGTRLTVV.

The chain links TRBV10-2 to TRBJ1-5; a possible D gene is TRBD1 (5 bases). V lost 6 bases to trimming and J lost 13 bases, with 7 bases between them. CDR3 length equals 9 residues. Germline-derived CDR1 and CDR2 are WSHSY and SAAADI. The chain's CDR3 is CASRGLQHF. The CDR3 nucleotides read TGCGCCAGCAGGGGACTACAGCATTTT.

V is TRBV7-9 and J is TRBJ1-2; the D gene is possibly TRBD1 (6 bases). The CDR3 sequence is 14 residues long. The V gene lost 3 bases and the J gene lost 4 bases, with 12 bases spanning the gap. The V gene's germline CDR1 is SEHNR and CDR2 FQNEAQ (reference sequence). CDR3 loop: CASSLDSLSYGYTF. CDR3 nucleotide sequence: TGTGCCAGCAGCTTGGACAGTTTGTCCTATGGCTACACCTTC.

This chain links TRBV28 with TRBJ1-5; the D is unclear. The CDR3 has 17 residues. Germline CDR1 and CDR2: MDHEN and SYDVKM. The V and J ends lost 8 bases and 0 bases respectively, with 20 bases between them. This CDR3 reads CASGSLGLSYSNQPQHF. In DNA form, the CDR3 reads TGTGCCAGCGGATCCCTAGGGCTATCCTATAGCAATCAGCCCCAGCATTTT.

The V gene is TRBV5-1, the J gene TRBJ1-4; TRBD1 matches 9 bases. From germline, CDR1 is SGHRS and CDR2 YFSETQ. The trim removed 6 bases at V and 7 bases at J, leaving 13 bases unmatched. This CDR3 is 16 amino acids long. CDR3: CASKDPAGTGSEKLFF. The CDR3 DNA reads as TGCGCCAGCAAGGACCCCGCCGGGACAGGGAGTGAAAAACTGTTTTTT.

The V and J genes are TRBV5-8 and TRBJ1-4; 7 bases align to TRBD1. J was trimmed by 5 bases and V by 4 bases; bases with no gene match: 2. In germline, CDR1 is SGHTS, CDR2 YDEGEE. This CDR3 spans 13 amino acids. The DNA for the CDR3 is TGTGCCAGCAGCCAGGACAGGAATGAAAAACTGTTTTTT. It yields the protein CASSQDRNEKLFF.

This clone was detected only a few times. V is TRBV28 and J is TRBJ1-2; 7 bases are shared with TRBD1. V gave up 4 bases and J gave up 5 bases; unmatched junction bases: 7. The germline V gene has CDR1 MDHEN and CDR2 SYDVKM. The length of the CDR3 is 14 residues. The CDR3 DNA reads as TGTGCCAGCAGTTCTCCAGGGGGTGAATATGGCTACACCTTC. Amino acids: CASSSPGGEYGYTF.